Listed below are T cell receptor beta chains from one sample, sequenced in a study of early T cells in non-severe SARS-CoV-2 infection. MiXCR, applied by TCRdb to the 5' RACE reads, yields one record per CDR3 protein. The table records 65,000 to 85,000 distinct CDR3 sequences, about 13% of them present only once. Sequencing used whole blood. Receptors were obtained from an adult who was a healthcare worker with PCR-confirmed SARS-CoV-2 infection or an uninfected control (not recorded which). CDR3s include the opening cysteine and the closing phenylalanine or tryptophan. A D gene is named only where the DNA matches it firmly. A clone size is listed for some rows: how often the clone was seen (once, few, many), or a class if it is expanded.

v_gene: TRBV20-1
abundance: NA
j_gene: TRBJ1-4
d_gene: NA
CDR3nt: TGCAGTGCTAAAGACAAGAATGAAAAACTGTTTTTT
CDR3aa: CSAKDKNEKLFF

v_gene: TRBV20-1
abundance: NA
j_gene: TRBJ2-5
d_gene: NA
CDR3nt: TGCAGTGCTGGCCCGGGGGCGAGGGAGACCCAGTACTTC
CDR3aa: CSAGPGARETQYF

v_gene: TRBV11-3
abundance: few
j_gene: TRBJ2-2
d_gene: NA
CDR3nt: TGTGCCAGTGAACCCCCCTGGGAGCAGAACACCGGGGAGCTGTTTTTT
CDR3aa: CASEPPWEQNTGELFF

v_gene: TRBV29-1
abundance: NA
j_gene: TRBJ1-2
d_gene: NA
CDR3nt: TGCAGCCTCCCGAAGGGAAATGGCTACACCTTC
CDR3aa: CSLPKGNGYTF

v_gene: TRBV5-1
abundance: few
j_gene: TRBJ2-1
d_gene: NA
CDR3nt: TGCGCCAGCAGCTTGGCAGGGGAGGGTGAGCAGTTCTTC
CDR3aa: CASSLAGEGEQFF

v_gene: TRBV20-1
abundance: NA
j_gene: TRBJ2-1
d_gene: NA
CDR3nt: TGCAGTGCCGTCGCCGGGCCATCCCAGTTCTTC
CDR3aa: CSAVAGPSQFF

v_gene: TRBV18
abundance: many
j_gene: TRBJ1-4
d_gene: TRBD1
CDR3nt: TGTGCCAGCTCACCTACAGACAGGGTCAATGAAAAACTGTTTTTT
CDR3aa: CASSPTDRVNEKLFF

v_gene: TRBV7-9
abundance: few
j_gene: TRBJ2-7
d_gene: NA
CDR3nt: TGTGCCACCCTGGACGGTTACGAGCAGTACTTC
CDR3aa: CATLDGYEQYF

v_gene: TRBV2
abundance: many
j_gene: TRBJ1-5
d_gene: NA
CDR3nt: TGTGCCAGCAGTGCTTCGGGGGGCGGACAGCCCCAGCATTTT
CDR3aa: CASSASGGGQPQHF

v_gene: TRBV3-1
abundance: few
j_gene: TRBJ1-2
d_gene: NA
CDR3nt: TGTGCCAGCAGCCCCCGGGCCGCCGCCCGCTATGGCTACACCTTC
CDR3aa: CASSPRAAARYGYTF

v_gene: TRBV6-1
abundance: few
j_gene: TRBJ2-7
d_gene: TRBD2
CDR3nt: TGTGCCAGCAGTGAAGTTGGGAGGGTCTGGGAGCAGTACTTC
CDR3aa: CASSEVGRVWEQYF

v_gene: TRBV3-1
abundance: NA
j_gene: TRBJ1-2
d_gene: NA
CDR3nt: TGTGCCAGCAGGAGGGGAACCAGTAACTATGGCTACACCTTC
CDR3aa: CASRRGTSNYGYTF

v_gene: TRBV9
abundance: NA
j_gene: TRBJ2-3
d_gene: NA
CDR3nt: TGTGCCAGCAGCGTAGGGGTAAGCAGTTACGGCACAGATACGCAGTATTTT
CDR3aa: CASSVGVSSYGTDTQYF

v_gene: TRBV6-1
abundance: few
j_gene: TRBJ2-7
d_gene: NA
CDR3nt: TGTGCCAGCAGTATGACAGGCGAGCAGTACTTC
CDR3aa: CASSMTGEQYF

v_gene: TRBV18
abundance: many
j_gene: TRBJ2-5
d_gene: NA
CDR3nt: TGTGCCAGCTCACCACCAAACCAAGAGACCCAGTACTTC
CDR3aa: CASSPPNQETQYF

v_gene: TRBV19
abundance: many
j_gene: TRBJ2-7
d_gene: NA
CDR3nt: TGTGCCAGTAAGAGGACTAATTCCTACGAGCAGTACTTC
CDR3aa: CASKRTNSYEQYF

v_gene: TRBV6-2/TRBV6-3
abundance: NA
j_gene: TRBJ2-7
d_gene: NA
CDR3nt: TGTGCCAGCAGTATTCTTGGGTTCCCGGGACAATCCCACGAGCAGTACTTC
CDR3aa: CASSILGFPGQSHEQYF

v_gene: TRBV7-2
abundance: NA
j_gene: TRBJ2-3
d_gene: NA
CDR3nt: TGTGCCAGCAGCTGGATGGGCTTAAGTTCTCCAGATACGCAGTATTTT
CDR3aa: CASSWMGLSSPDTQYF

v_gene: TRBV6-2/TRBV6-3
abundance: few
j_gene: TRBJ2-1
d_gene: TRBD2
CDR3nt: TGTGCCAGCAGTTACCCTCTAGCGGGAGCTACCTACAATGAGCAGTTCTTC
CDR3aa: CASSYPLAGATYNEQFF

v_gene: TRBV4-1
abundance: many
j_gene: TRBJ2-7
d_gene: NA
CDR3nt: TGCGCCAGCAGCCAAGTTCCCCGCCCAGCGTCCTACGAGCAGTACTTC
CDR3aa: CASSQVPRPASYEQYF